These T cell receptor beta chains were read from a single sample in a study of human T cells and chemical hapten exposure. Using its own MiXCR run on the RACE reads, TCRdb lists one record per CDR3 protein. Counted here are some 71,000 distinct CDR3 sequences, about 9.4% occurring once; the ten biggest clones make up roughly 6.8%. This specimen consisted of whole blood, obtained in connection with sensitization to the hapten diphenylcyclopropenone (DPC). All receptors come from a woman aged 50 to 65 with alopecia areata. Some clones in this sample may be carry-over from other donors' samples. The CDR3 runs from the conserved cysteine through the conserved F or W.

CDR3: CATSEKGATEAFF
V: TRBV24-1

CDR3: CASSSRVSGANVLTF
V: TRBV5-1

CDR3: CSVLAAGVGTDTQYF
V: TRBV29-1

CDR3: CASSASRQLGYF
V: TRBV6-1

CDR3: CASSLRDRPRGANVLTF
V: TRBV27

CDR3: CASSLTPRKGTANTGELFF
V: TRBV5-1

CDR3: CSARSITSYEQYF
V: TRBV20-1

CDR3: CASSFGLNQPQHF
V: TRBV7-9

CDR3: CASSPPGFAVQPQHF
V: TRBV18

CDR3: CASRSGPGVSTDTQYF
V: TRBV3-1

CDR3: CASSNPRDKYNSPLHF
V: TRBV5-4

CDR3: CASSISVNTEAFF
V: TRBV19

CDR3: CASSQVPGGYNEQFF
V: TRBV4-1

CDR3: CASSLYLNTEAFF
V: TRBV12-3/TRBV12-4

CDR3: CASSGIQNTEAFF
V: TRBV18

CDR3: CSASPSGRAWGEQFF
V: TRBV20-1

CDR3: CASTLLGSRHAEAFF
V: TRBV6-6

CDR3: CSHSGGPTEAFF
V: TRBV29-1

CDR3: CSVEEQGAADTQYF
V: TRBV29-1

CDR3: CASSLASSYNEQFF
V: TRBV11-2

CDR3: CAWRGNRAYEQYF
V: TRBV30

CDR3: CSARDPAGMGKPQHF
V: TRBV20-1

CDR3: CASSAGIPGWDSPLHF
V: TRBV5-1

CDR3: CSVERTNYEQFF
V: TRBV29-1

CDR3: CASSPTTGNTEAFF
V: TRBV18

CDR3: CASSLNNYEQYF
V: TRBV12-3/TRBV12-4

CDR3: CASSLDGGSTQYF
V: TRBV11-2

CDR3: CASSEAPPLAPSYNEQFF
V: TRBV6-4

CDR3: CSVRPGQGVDEQYF
V: TRBV29-1

CDR3: CASSKALWRDRACRRTGELFF
V: TRBV21-1

CDR3: CASSPLAGEQYF
V: TRBV7-7

CDR3: CSVEDSTARDTEAFF
V: TRBV29-1

CDR3: CSVVQGAYGYTF
V: TRBV29-1

CDR3: CASSHAGAERSKTQYF
V: TRBV3-1

CDR3: CASSQKTGWAEQYF
V: TRBV2

CDR3: CASSLSPTTGELFF
V: TRBV11-2

CDR3: CSARRGRGDYEQYF
V: TRBV20-1

CDR3: CSVEVGRNTGELFF
V: TRBV29-1

CDR3: CASSLGNRPEQFF
V: TRBV11-2

CDR3: CSGSTSGAYNEQFF
V: TRBV29-1

CDR3: CSVVSALGPSYEQYF
V: TRBV29-1

CDR3: CSVATGGNSPLHF
V: TRBV29-1

CDR3: CASSSQGGTGELFF
V: TRBV11-2

CDR3: CASSSAGSVNIQYF
V: TRBV28

CDR3: CASSSPLLTGTDNEQFF
V: TRBV6-2/TRBV6-3

CDR3: CASSLSGVYEQYF
V: TRBV18

CDR3: CASSPTTSYEQYF
V: TRBV3-1

CDR3: CASSETQSTDTQYF
V: TRBV6-1

CDR3: CASSGQGGNQPQHF
V: TRBV19

CDR3: CASSLSGFREQFF
V: TRBV27

CDR3: CSVEDYREQYF
V: TRBV29-1

CDR3: CASSAAETQYF
V: TRBV25-1

CDR3: CASSLGELAGVRETQYF
V: TRBV5-1

CDR3: CASSWPALGYEQYF
V: TRBV5-5

CDR3: CASTLPGMNTEAFF
V: TRBV19

CDR3: CASSLVQGSTDTQYF
V: TRBV5-1

CDR3: CSSDPETGISDTQYF
V: TRBV29-1

CDR3: CASSPRAGQGSYEQYF
V: TRBV18

CDR3: CASSYPPQGEAFF
V: TRBV6-5